The rows below give T cell receptor beta chains drawn from one sample of a study of shared clonotypes between healthy human individuals. Some clones are missing from TCRdb's copy, which holds only in-frame ones; the method was immunoSEQ multiplex PCR. The table shows some 2,000,000 clones, with about 95% occurring only once. Material for sequencing was naive CD8+ T cells sorted from blood. The receptors originated from a man between 18 and 29 years old in good health. Both conserved end residues are part of each CDR3. The D gene is left open where the match is weak. Size is stated for part of the rows, as once, few or many counts, or as a class when the clone is expanded.

>TRBJ1-2|.|TRBV6-1|.
TGTGCCAGCAGTGAGCAAGGGACTTTCTATGGCTACACCTTC
CASSEQGTFYGYTF
>TRBJ2-2|once|TRBV5-4|.
TGTGCCGCACCACCGGTGGAGACGAACACCGGGGAGCTGTTTTTT
CAAPPVETNTGELFF
>TRBJ2-7|.|TRBV29-1|TRBD1
TGCAGCGTTGAAGGGGACAGTTCCTACGAGCAGTACTTC
CSVEGDSSYEQYF
>TRBJ1-2|.|TRBV29-1|.
TGCAGCGGGGGAGATGGCTACACCTTC
CSGGDGYTF
>TRBJ2-5|.|TRBV7-9|.
TGTGCCAGCAGCTTAGTTGCAGGGCCTCAAGAGACCCAGTACTTC
CASSLVAGPQETQYF
>TRBJ1-2|.|TRBV27|TRBD1
TGTGCCAGCAGTGACAGGGGGCTTGGCTATGGCTACACCTTC
CASSDRGLGYGYTF
>TRBJ2-3|.|TRBV28|TRBD2
TGTGCCAGCAGTTTTATAGCGGGGGGGTTCACAGATACGCAGTATTTT
CASSFIAGGFTDTQYF
>TRBJ2-7|.|TRBV11-2|TRBD2
TGTGCCAGCAGCCGCGGGGGGGGCGCGTATGAGCAGTACTTC
CASSRGGGAYEQYF
>TRBJ2-1|.|TRBV9|TRBD2
TGTGCCAGCAGCGTCTGGGGGGGATACAATGAGCAGTTCTTC
CASSVWGGYNEQFF
>TRBJ2-1|.|TRBV7-8|TRBD1
TGTGCCAGCAGCCTCCGACAGGGGGATGAGCAGTTCTTC
CASSLRQGDEQFF
>TRBJ1-1|.|TRBV9|.
TGTGCCAGCAGCTCCGGGGGGAGTACTGAAGCTTTCTTT
CASSSGGSTEAFF
>TRBJ2-5|.|TRBV9|.
TGTGCCAGCAGCGAATACCCGGGACTGCAAGAGACCCAGTACTTC
CASSEYPGLQETQYF
>TRBJ2-2|.|TRBV9|.
TGTGCCAGCAGCGAACCCGGGGAGCTGTTTTTT
CASSEPGELFF